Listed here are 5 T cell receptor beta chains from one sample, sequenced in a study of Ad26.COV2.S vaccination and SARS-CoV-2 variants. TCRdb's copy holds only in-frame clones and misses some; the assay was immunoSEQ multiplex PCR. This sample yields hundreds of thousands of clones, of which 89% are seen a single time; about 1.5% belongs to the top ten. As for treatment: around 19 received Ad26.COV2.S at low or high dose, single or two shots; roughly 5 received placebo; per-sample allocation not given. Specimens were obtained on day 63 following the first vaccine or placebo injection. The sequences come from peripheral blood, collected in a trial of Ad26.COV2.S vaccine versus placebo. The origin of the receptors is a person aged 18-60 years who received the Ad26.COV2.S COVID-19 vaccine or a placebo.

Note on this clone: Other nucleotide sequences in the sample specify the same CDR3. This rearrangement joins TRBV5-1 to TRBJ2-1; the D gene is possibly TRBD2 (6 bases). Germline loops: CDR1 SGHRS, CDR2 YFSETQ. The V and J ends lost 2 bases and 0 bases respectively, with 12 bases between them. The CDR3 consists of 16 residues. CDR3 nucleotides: TGCGCCAGCAGCTTCTCCGGAGGGAGCTCCTACAATGAGCAGTTCTTC. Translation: CASSFSGGSSYNEQFF.

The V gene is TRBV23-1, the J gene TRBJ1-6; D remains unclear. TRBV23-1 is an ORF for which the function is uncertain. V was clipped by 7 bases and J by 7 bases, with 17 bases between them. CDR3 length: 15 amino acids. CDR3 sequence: CASTPGRAGNSPLHF. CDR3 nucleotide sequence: TGCGCCAGCACCCCGGGCCGGGCTGGGAATTCACCCCTCCACTTT.

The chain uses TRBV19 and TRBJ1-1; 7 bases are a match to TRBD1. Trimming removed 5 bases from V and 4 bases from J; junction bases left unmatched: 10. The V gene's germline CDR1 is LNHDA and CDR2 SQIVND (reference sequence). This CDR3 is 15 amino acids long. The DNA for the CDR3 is TGTGCCAGTAGTTCTGTAGACAGGGTGAGCACTGAAGCTTTCTTT. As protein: CASSSVDRVSTEAFF.

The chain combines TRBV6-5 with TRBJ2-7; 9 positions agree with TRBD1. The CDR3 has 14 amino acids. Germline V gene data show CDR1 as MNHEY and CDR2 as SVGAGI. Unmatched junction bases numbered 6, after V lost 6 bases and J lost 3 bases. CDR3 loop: CASSRQGVYYEQYF. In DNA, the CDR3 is TGTGCCAGCAGCCGACAGGGGGTCTACTACGAGCAGTACTTC.

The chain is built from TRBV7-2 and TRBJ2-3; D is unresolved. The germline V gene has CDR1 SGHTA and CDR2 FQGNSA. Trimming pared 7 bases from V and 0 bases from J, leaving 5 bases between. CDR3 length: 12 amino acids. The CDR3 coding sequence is TGTGCCAGCACCGGGAGCACAGATACGCAGTATTTT. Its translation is CASTGSTDTQYF.